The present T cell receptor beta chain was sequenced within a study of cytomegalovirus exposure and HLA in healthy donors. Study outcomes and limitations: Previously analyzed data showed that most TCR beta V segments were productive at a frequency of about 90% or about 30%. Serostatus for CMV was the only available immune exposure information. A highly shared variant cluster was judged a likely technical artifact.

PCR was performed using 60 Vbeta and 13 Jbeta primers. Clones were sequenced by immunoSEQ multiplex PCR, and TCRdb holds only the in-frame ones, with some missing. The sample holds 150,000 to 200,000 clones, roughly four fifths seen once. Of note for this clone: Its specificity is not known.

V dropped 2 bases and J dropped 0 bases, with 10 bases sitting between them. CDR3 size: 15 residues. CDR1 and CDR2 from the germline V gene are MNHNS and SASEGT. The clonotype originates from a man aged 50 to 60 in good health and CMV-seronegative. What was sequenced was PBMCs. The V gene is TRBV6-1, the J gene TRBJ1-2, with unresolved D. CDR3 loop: CASSEFLTANYGYTF. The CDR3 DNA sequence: TGTGCCAGCAGTGAATTCTTGACTGCTAACTATGGCTACACCTTC.